These T cell receptor beta chains were read from a single sample in a study of blood T cell repertoires in COVID-19. Repertoires were generated with immunoSEQ multiplex PCR, while TCRdb's copy carries only in-frame clones and drops some. The table has about 280,000 clones, under 90% seen once; the top ten hold more than 8%. The sequencing input was peripheral blood. The receptors were sampled from a woman aged 50 to 60 who had recovered from COVID-19. CDR3s include the opening cysteine and the closing phenylalanine or tryptophan. The D gene is left open where the match is weak. Some rows mark clone size as missing; the rest say once, few, many or name a class of expanded clone.

cdr3_nt | cdr3_aa | cdr3_length | d_call | j_call | clone_size | v_call
TGTGCCAGCAGCTTTACCTGGACAGGGGGCTCTGGAAACACCATATATTTT | CASSFTWTGGSGNTIYF | 17 | TRBD1 | TRBJ1-3 | . | TRBV9
TGTGCCAGTAGACGGGTGCCCTCCTACAATGAGCAGTTCTTC | CASRRVPSYNEQFF | 14 | . | TRBJ2-1 | . | TRBV19
TGTGCCAGCAGCTTTCACGGGGAGCTGTTTTTT | CASSFHGELFF | 11 | . | TRBJ2-2 | . | TRBV5-4
TGCGCCAGCAGCTTGGGACCCCAGGGGTCCAATCAGCCCCAGCATTTT | CASSLGPQGSNQPQHF | 16 | . | TRBJ1-5 | many | TRBV5-1
TGCGCCAGCAGCCCCGAGAGCTCCTATAATTCACCCCTCCACTTT | CASSPESSYNSPLHF | 15 | . | TRBJ1-6 | few | TRBV4-1
TGTGCCACCTACCCGGGACAGGGGAATTCACCCCTCCACTTT | CATYPGQGNSPLHF | 14 | TRBD1 | TRBJ1-6 | . | TRBV6-5
TGCGCCAGCAGCCGAGAGGCGGGACTGACATATTTTGAGGGAAACACCATATATTTT | CASSREAGLTYFEGNTIYF | 19 | . | TRBJ1-3 | once | TRBV4-3
TGTGCCAGCAGACCCGGGACTGCGACTTATGGCTACACCTTC | CASRPGTATYGYTF | 14 | . | TRBJ1-2 | . | TRBV2
TGTGCCAGCAGCCCCGGGACAGGGTCTCTCACAGATACGCAGTATTTT | CASSPGTGSLTDTQYF | 16 | TRBD1 | TRBJ2-3 | . | TRBV3-1/TRBV3-2
TGTGCCAGCTCATCCGCCCCGGGAGATTGGTACGAGCAGTACTTC | CASSSAPGDWYEQYF | 15 | . | TRBJ2-7 | . | TRBV18
TGTGCCAGCAGTGACCAGGGGGTCGGAGGCTACACCTTC | CASSDQGVGGYTF | 13 | TRBD1 | TRBJ1-2 | many | TRBV6-4
TGCGCCAGCAGCTTGAGCAGGAATGAAAAACTGTTTTTT | CASSLSRNEKLFF | 13 | . | TRBJ1-4 | . | TRBV5-1
TGTGCCAGCAGTCGGAATAGGGGCGAGTATGGCTACACCTTC | CASSRNRGEYGYTF | 14 | . | TRBJ1-2 | . | TRBV27
TGTGCCAGCAGCTTGGCCAACACGGACAGGGGGCCCAGTTCGGTCGAGACCCAGTACTTC | CASSLANTDRGPSSVETQYF | 20 | TRBD1 | TRBJ2-5 | . | TRBV5-4
TGCGCCAGCAGCCAAACATCGAGGGAGGCGAATGGCTACACCTTC | CASSQTSREANGYTF | 15 | . | TRBJ1-2 | once | TRBV4-1
TGTGCCAGCAGCCATCCTAGAAGCCAAGAGACCCAGTACTTC | CASSHPRSQETQYF | 14 | . | TRBJ2-5 | . | TRBV28
TGTGCCAGCAGTCTCAACAGGGGGCTCGAGCAGTACTTC | CASSLNRGLEQYF | 13 | TRBD1 | TRBJ2-7 | . | TRBV12-3/TRBV12-4
TGTGCCAGCAGTGAGACACAGGGGGCGCCCGGGGAGCTGTTTTTT | CASSETQGAPGELFF | 15 | TRBD1 | TRBJ2-2 | once | TRBV6-4
TGTGCCAGCAGCCAAGACTACAGTTACAACACTGAAGCTTTCTTT | CASSQDYSYNTEAFF | 15 | . | TRBJ1-1 | once | TRBV4-2
TGTGCCAGCAGATCGACAGGGACTGGCTACACCTTC | CASRSTGTGYTF | 12 | TRBD1 | TRBJ1-2 | . | TRBV28
TGTGCCAGCAGCCCGGGACAGGGGGCCTTACATGGCTACACCTTC | CASSPGQGALHGYTF | 15 | TRBD1 | TRBJ1-2 | . | TRBV11-2
TGTGCCAGCTCCGACAGCTTCAATCAGCCCCAGCATTTT | CASSDSFNQPQHF | 13 | . | TRBJ1-5 | . | TRBV18
TGTGCCAGCAGTTTAGGGGGGGACTCCTACGAGCAGTACTTC | CASSLGGDSYEQYF | 14 | TRBD2 | TRBJ2-7 | . | TRBV28
TGCGCCAGCAGTCAACATGTCTCTGGAAACACCATATATTTT | CASSQHVSGNTIYF | 14 | . | TRBJ1-3 | many | TRBV23-1
TGTGCCAGCAGCCGACAGGGTGACGCTTTCTTT | CASSRQGDAFF | 11 | TRBD1 | TRBJ1-1 | . | TRBV6-2/TRBV6-3
TGCGCCAGCAGGAGGGACAGGGGGCGCCAGTCCTATAATTCACCCCTCCACTTT | CASRRDRGRQSYNSPLHF | 18 | TRBD1 | TRBJ1-6 | once | TRBV10-1
TGTGCCAGCATCCCTGGACAGGGGGCGGGAGAGCAGTACTTC | CASIPGQGAGEQYF | 14 | TRBD1 | TRBJ2-7 | . | TRBV28
TGCGCCAGCAGCCACGCTGCAGGATCCCCCCGGATAGAGCAGTACTTC | CASSHAAGSPRIEQYF | 16 | . | TRBJ2-7 | . | TRBV4-3
TGCGCCAGCAGCCAAGAGGACTCCAGAGCTAACTATGGCTACACCTTC | CASSQEDSRANYGYTF | 16 | . | TRBJ1-2 | . | TRBV4-1
TGTGCCAGTAGTATGCTAGCGGGAGGCGGCGAGCAGTACTTC | CASSMLAGGGEQYF | 14 | TRBD2 | TRBJ2-7 | . | TRBV19
TGTGCCAGCACGGTGGGACAGGGGGCATTCTATGGCTACACCTTC | CASTVGQGAFYGYTF | 15 | TRBD1 | TRBJ1-2 | . | TRBV28
TGTGCCAGCAGCCTCCCCAGGTTGAGCAATCAGCCCCAGCATTTT | CASSLPRLSNQPQHF | 15 | . | TRBJ1-5 | . | TRBV3-1/TRBV3-2
TGTGCCAGTAGTATAGGGACAGGGCGAACCGGGGAGCTGTTTTTT | CASSIGTGRTGELFF | 15 | TRBD1 | TRBJ2-2 | . | TRBV19
TGTGCCACTGGACAGTCTTACAATGAGCAGTTCTTC | CATGQSYNEQFF | 12 | . | TRBJ2-1 | once | TRBV28
TGTGCCAGTAGTATAGTTGGTCGGACAGGGAAGAGAAACACCATATATTTT | CASSIVGRTGKRNTIYF | 17 | TRBD1 | TRBJ1-3 | . | TRBV19
TGTGCCAGTAGCATGACAGGATTTAGCAATCAGCCCCAGCATTTT | CASSMTGFSNQPQHF | 15 | . | TRBJ1-5 | . | TRBV19
TGTGCCAGCAGCGTAGGCCCTGGAGGGCTCACTGAAGCTTTCTTT | CASSVGPGGLTEAFF | 15 | . | TRBJ1-1 | many | TRBV9
TGTGCCATCAGTGAGTCCCTGTCTCGAGAGATAGCTTTCTTT | CAISESLSREIAFF | 14 | . | TRBJ1-1 | . | TRBV10-3
TGTGCCAGCAGTCTAGGGACTAGCGGGGGCTCCTACAATGAGCAGTTCTTC | CASSLGTSGGSYNEQFF | 17 | TRBD2 | TRBJ2-1 | . | TRBV6-2/TRBV6-3
TGCAGCGTAAACAGGGGGCCCACTGAAGCTTTCTTT | CSVNRGPTEAFF | 12 | TRBD1 | TRBJ1-1 | . | TRBV29-1
TGTGCCAGCAGCTTTAACAGGGGGATTGAGACCCAGTACTTC | CASSFNRGIETQYF | 14 | TRBD1 | TRBJ2-5 | . | TRBV7-2
TGTGCCAGCAGTCCCGGGACAGGGGTCTATAATGAAAAACTGTTTTTT | CASSPGTGVYNEKLFF | 16 | TRBD1 | TRBJ1-4 | once | TRBV28
TGTGCCAGTAGTATAACTGGCAGGGGGCCAAGAGACACTGAAGCTTTCTTT | CASSITGRGPRDTEAFF | 17 | TRBD1 | TRBJ1-1 | few | TRBV19
TGTGCCAGCAGTCGGACACCCTATAATTCACCCCTCCACTTT | CASSRTPYNSPLHF | 14 | . | TRBJ1-6 | . | TRBV3-1/TRBV3-2
TGTGCCAGCAGACCTTCAGGGGATGTCACCGGGGAGCTGTTTTTT | CASRPSGDVTGELFF | 15 | . | TRBJ2-2 | few | TRBV6-2/TRBV6-3
TGTGCCAGCAGCGTAGGGCTACAGGGCGTCTATGGCTACACCTTC | CASSVGLQGVYGYTF | 15 | . | TRBJ1-2 | . | TRBV9